The TCR beta chain under discussion was sequenced for a study of T cells in localized non-small cell lung cancer. A note on this clone: Antigen specificity is unknown.

The protocol was immunoSEQ multiplex PCR, while the TCRdb copy is restricted to in-frame clones and leaves out a portion. This table has some 31,000 clones, 85% to 90% appearing once. Trimming cost V 4 bases and J 8 bases; bases outside gene matches: 6. Germline V CDR1 and CDR2: SNHLY, FYNNEI. This CDR3 contains 15 residues. The study, taken as a whole, reports: Of the tissues analyzed, uninvolved adjacent lung showed maximal T cell clonality, greater than tumor. A denser population of T cells in blood accompanied longer overall survival.

Here the sequenced sample was peripheral blood, taken before any cancer treatment. This clonotype was obtained from a woman aged 35 to 69 with stage I lung adenocarcinoma. The chain has TRBV2 and TRBJ2-1, with 12 bases matching TRBD2. The CDR3 sequence is CASSGRLAGAHEQFF. CDR3 DNA sequence: TGTGCCAGCAGTGGTCGACTAGCGGGGGCGCATGAGCAGTTCTTC.